This is a list of T cell receptor beta chains from one sample in a study of T cell responses to AZD1222 COVID-19 vaccine. The assay was immunoSEQ multiplex PCR, and TCRdb's table has in-frame clones only and misses some. Here the sample spans under 100,000 clones, approximately 91% being singletons. The sample in question was peripheral blood, obtained on day 0 of AZD1222 vaccination. The receptors were sampled from an adult in good health. Both conserved end residues are part of each CDR3. Each record gives: D gene, J gene, clone size, V gene, CDR3 protein, CDR3 DNA. A D gene is named only where the DNA matches it firmly. Not every row has a clone size; where given, it reads once, few, many or a size class.

-,TRBJ2-7,-,TRBV5-1,CASSFARLGNEQYF,TGCGCCAGCAGCTTCGCCCGACTGGGGAACGAGCAGTACTTC
-,TRBJ1-1,-,TRBV3-1/TRBV3-2,CASSQDKGRLNTEAFF,TGTGCCAGCAGCCAAGATAAGGGCAGATTGAACACTGAAGCTTTCTTT
-,TRBJ1-6,-,TRBV19,CASSWFNSPLHF,TGTGCCAGCTCCTGGTTTAATTCACCCCTCCACTTT
TRBD2,TRBJ2-1,-,TRBV27,CASSPYSGGLEFLNEQFF,TGTGCCAGCAGTCCTTATAGCGGGGGCCTGGAATTTTTAAATGAGCAGTTCTTC
-,TRBJ2-7,-,TRBV6-1,CASSEGGFKAYEQYF,TGTGCCAGCAGTGAAGGAGGTTTTAAGGCCTACGAGCAGTACTTC
-,TRBJ1-4,-,TRBV5-5,CASSLWQGVSEKLFF,TGTGCCAGCAGCTTGTGGCAGGGTGTATCTGAAAAACTGTTTTTT
TRBD1,TRBJ1-1,-,TRBV28,CASSLEIGGDVVGTEAFF,TGTGCCAGCAGTTTAGAGATAGGGGGCGATGTCGTCGGCACTGAAGCTTTCTTT
-,TRBJ1-5,once,TRBV2,CASTPTPGWIDRSNQPQHF,TGTGCCAGCACTCCCACTCCGGGGTGGATAGACCGTAGCAATCAGCCCCAGCATTTT
-,TRBJ1-3,-,TRBV7-2,CASSWDASSGNTIYF,TGTGCCAGCAGCTGGGACGCCTCCTCTGGAAACACCATATATTTT
-,TRBJ2-1,-,TRBV7-2,CASSPLMRPSYNEQFF,TGTGCCAGCAGCCCCCTAATGAGGCCCTCCTACAATGAGCAGTTCTTC
TRBD2,TRBJ2-7,-,TRBV7-8,CASSYPRGLAGGTYEQYF,TGTGCCAGCAGCTACCCACGGGGACTAGCGGGGGGAACCTACGAGCAGTACTTC
-,TRBJ1-3,-,TRBV9,CASSVTGNTIYF,TGTGCCAGCAGCGTCACTGGAAACACCATATATTTT
-,TRBJ1-2,-,TRBV5-1,CASSFDRPYYGYTF,TGCGCCAGCAGCTTTGACAGGCCTTACTATGGCTACACCTTC
-,TRBJ2-7,-,TRBV7-3,CASSLIGEEGEQYF,TGTGCCAGCAGCTTAATTGGGGAGGAAGGCGAGCAGTACTTC
-,TRBJ2-7,-,TRBV30,CAWSDREGLVREQYF,TGTGCCTGGAGTGACAGGGAGGGTTTAGTGAGGGAGCAGTACTTC
-,TRBJ1-2,-,TRBV28,CAMFELGYGYTF,TGTGCCATGTTTGAATTGGGCTATGGCTACACCTTC
-,TRBJ2-3,-,TRBV9,CASSVVTGSTDTQYF,TGTGCCAGCAGCGTAGTAACAGGTAGCACAGATACGCAGTATTTT
-,TRBJ2-1,once,TRBV29-1,CSVEDPNRVAYNEQFF,TGCAGCGTTGAAGATCCCAACAGGGTGGCCTACAATGAGCAGTTCTTC
-,TRBJ2-7,-,TRBV3-1/TRBV3-2,CASSQGRTSSYEQYF,TGTGCCAGCAGCCAAGGGCGGACGAGCTCCTACGAGCAGTACTTC
-,TRBJ2-3,-,TRBV7-2,CASSLLRRGKQYF,TGTGCCAGCAGCTTACTTCGAAGGGGCAAGCAGTATTTT
TRBD1,TRBJ1-6,-,TRBV4-3,CASSQDLGGGGRSYNSPLHF,TGCGCCAGCAGCCAAGATTTAGGGGGCGGGGGGCGCTCCTATAATTCACCCCTCCACTTT
TRBD2,TRBJ2-2,-,TRBV30,CAWRDSAGVNTGELFF,TGTGCCTGGAGGGATTCAGCGGGGGTAAACACCGGGGAGCTGTTTTTT
-,TRBJ1-1,once,TRBV6-2/TRBV6-3,CASSAHRGGTEAFF,TGTGCCAGCAGCGCTCACCGGGGGGGGACTGAAGCTTTCTTT
-,TRBJ1-1,once,TRBV19,CASSIDRGEDTEAFF,TGTGCCAGTAGTATAGATCGAGGGGAGGACACTGAAGCTTTCTTT
-,TRBJ2-4,-,TRBV21-1,CASPRGGQYLAKNIQYF,TGTGCCAGCCCAAGAGGGGGGCAGTACTTAGCCAAAAACATTCAGTACTTC
-,TRBJ1-4,-,TRBV2,CASQKTNEKLFF,TGTGCCAGCCAAAAGACTAATGAAAAACTGTTTTTT
-,TRBJ2-3,-,TRBV21-1,CASSDPPRLRTDTQYF,TGTGCCAGCAGCGACCCTCCGAGACTTCGCACAGATACGCAGTATTTT
-,TRBJ1-5,-,TRBV3-1/TRBV3-2,CASSQGTSYSNQPQHF,TGTGCCAGCAGCCAAGGGACATCTTATAGCAATCAGCCCCAGCATTTT
TRBD2,TRBJ2-7,-,TRBV18,CASSPLGGNEQYF,TGTGCCAGCTCACCATTGGGGGGGAACGAGCAGTACTTC
-,TRBJ1-4,-,TRBV7-8,CASSLPQGREKLFF,TGTGCCAGCAGCCTACCCCAGGGCAGGGAAAAACTGTTTTTT
TRBD1,TRBJ2-3,few,TRBV16,CASSQFGTGPSTDTQYF,TGTGCCAGCAGCCAATTTGGGACAGGCCCTAGCACAGATACGCAGTATTTT
TRBD1,TRBJ2-7,-,TRBV28,CASRPYRGTGIFEQYF,TGTGCCAGCAGACCCTATCGAGGGACAGGGATTTTCGAGCAGTACTTC
TRBD1,TRBJ1-2,once,TRBV27,CASSLTPDRPLSGYTF,TGTGCCAGCAGTTTAACCCCGGACAGGCCACTCTCCGGCTACACCTTC
-,TRBJ1-5,-,TRBV27,CASGRINQPQHF,TGTGCCAGCGGCAGAATCAATCAGCCCCAGCATTTT
TRBD1,TRBJ2-2,-,TRBV10-3,CAISEWGQGDTGELFF,TGTGCCATCAGTGAGTGGGGACAGGGAGACACCGGGGAGCTGTTTTTT
-,TRBJ1-1,-,TRBV30,CAWSRGLSNTEAFF,TGTGCCTGGAGTCGGGGACTCTCGAACACTGAAGCTTTCTTT
-,TRBJ2-1,-,TRBV19,CASSNPGSSAYNEQFF,TGTGCCAGTAGTAACCCAGGGTCGTCGGCTTACAATGAGCAGTTCTTC
TRBD2,TRBJ2-1,-,TRBV19,CASSKFAGGSYNEQFF,TGTGCCAGTAGTAAATTCGCGGGGGGCTCCTACAATGAGCAGTTCTTC
-,TRBJ1-1,-,TRBV7-9,CASSFPPGAFF,TGTGCCAGCAGCTTCCCCCCTGGAGCTTTCTTT
-,TRBJ1-1,-,TRBV4-1,CASSQGVPERTEAFF,TGCGCCAGCAGCCAAGGGGTCCCAGAGAGGACTGAAGCTTTCTTT
TRBD2,TRBJ2-3,-,TRBV6-2/TRBV6-3,CASSPHPGLNTDTQYF,TGTGCCAGCAGTCCCCACCCGGGACTAAACACAGATACGCAGTATTTT
TRBD2,TRBJ2-2,few,TRBV19,CASSIDLAGGGSGELFF,TGTGCCAGTAGTATCGATCTAGCGGGGGGCGGGTCCGGGGAGCTGTTTTTT
TRBD1,TRBJ1-3,-,TRBV5-8,CASSPDRVPGNTIYF,TGTGCCAGCAGCCCGGACAGGGTACCTGGAAACACCATATATTTT
-,TRBJ1-1,-,TRBV2,CASTPLSRNTEAFF,TGTGCCAGCACCCCCCTTTCGCGGAACACTGAAGCTTTCTTT
TRBD1,TRBJ1-2,-,TRBV18,CASSPPTGANYGYTF,TGTGCCAGCTCACCACCGACAGGGGCTAACTATGGCTACACCTTC
TRBD1,TRBJ2-2,once,TRBV6-5,CATYRGEDTGELFF,TGTGCCACCTACAGGGGGGAGGACACCGGGGAGCTGTTTTTT
-,TRBJ1-1,-,TRBV4-1,CASSQDRGGTEAFF,TGCGCCAGCAGCCAAGATAGGGGAGGCACTGAAGCTTTCTTT
TRBD1,TRBJ1-2,-,TRBV6-2/TRBV6-3,CASSSFGQGALGYTF,TGTGCCAGCAGTTCCTTTGGACAGGGGGCTCTCGGCTACACCTTC
-,TRBJ2-3,-,TRBV7-6,CASSLADLDTQYF,TGTGCCAGCAGCTTGGCGGACCTGGATACGCAGTATTTT
TRBD2,TRBJ2-7,-,TRBV27,CASSLSAGGGYEQYF,TGTGCCAGCAGTTTATCGGCGGGGGGCGGTTACGAGCAGTACTTC
-,TRBJ2-3,-,TRBV21-1,CASSTTKKTEPGQGIDTQYF,TGTGCCAGCAGCACGACAAAGAAAACCGAACCGGGACAGGGGATAGATACGCAGTATTTT
TRBD2,TRBJ2-1,-,TRBV6-5,CASSYLSGSSYNEQFF,TGTGCCAGCAGTTACCTTAGCGGGAGCTCCTACAATGAGCAGTTCTTC
-,TRBJ1-1,-,TRBV11-3,CASSQGLPDTEAFF,TGTGCCAGCAGCCAGGGACTGCCGGACACTGAAGCTTTCTTT
TRBD1,TRBJ1-2,few,TRBV9,CASSGRDRDGYTF,TGTGCCAGCAGCGGCCGGGACAGGGATGGCTACACCTTC
TRBD1,TRBJ1-6,-,TRBV28,CASRGQENSPLHF,TGTGCCAGCAGAGGACAGGAAAATTCACCCCTCCACTTT